This TCR beta chain was recovered during a study of T-cell reconstitution after alpha-beta-depleted transplantation in children. Trimming took off 1 base at V and 8 bases at J, with 9 bases between the two ends. Germline CDR1 reads SGHRS; CDR2 reads YFSETQ. This CDR3 is built from 13 residues. Preparation of the TCRbeta library was carried out with unique molecular identifiers. MiXCR, run by TCRdb on the PCR reads, gives a single entry per CDR3 protein. The sample includes almost 500,000 distinct CDR3 sequences, around 13% of them seen just once. This clonotype appeared many times. The chain is built from TRBV5-1 and TRBJ2-2, with no clear D. Sequenced material: PBMCs from the stem cell graft donor, taken from the stem cell graft. The source is a human donor who donated a stem cell graft to a child with combined immunodeficiency. In nucleotides, the CDR3 is TGCGCCAGCAGCTTGCATGAAGGAGGGGAGCTGTTTTTT. Its protein is CASSLHEGGELFF.